This T cell receptor (beta chain) is from a study of blood T cell repertoires in COVID-19 (dated by TCRdb to 2019 to 2021). Background for the entire study: Collaborator samples came from the United States, Italy and Spain and covered acute and convalescent phases of COVID-19. Nearly every sample came with metadata listing a de-identified subject ID, COVID-19 status, age in years and sex. The repertoires were made available in a free public database intended to serve as a resource for research on the immune response to SARS-CoV-2. The samples were drawn from two sources: the first 160 participants of the ongoing ImmuneRACE study, and 1,000 to 1,500 subjects contributed by 6 global collaborators. Deeply sampled blood TCRbeta repertoires from subjects exposed to, actively infected with, or recovered from COVID-19 were included in the dataset. Where available, HLA class I and class II types were taken from metadata supplied by the sample provider and were not determined by assay-based typing. The prospective study material was composed of cDNA or gDNA derived from T cells, B-cell-depleted T cells, or PBMCs.

Including cysteine and phenylalanine, the CDR3 has 16 amino acids. Only CDR3 DNA is held: 48 bases, read in frame from base 1. Taken from the germline V gene (reference sequence), the CDR1 and CDR2 loops are MNHEY and SMNVEV. Compared with germline, V lacks 5 bases and J lacks 2 bases; bases without a gene match: 7. Broader findings and caveats from the paper: Clinical and demographic metadata were provided uncurated, with the amount varying by source and participant.

This clone has only one observation. What this receptor recognizes is not known. Base-call qualities are not available, and no considerably larger clone is one nucleotide away. At one collaborating source in Seattle, patients were enrolled during active infection and were followed longitudinally through the course of disease. The collaborating institutions used their own protocols to collect whole blood in K2EDTA tubes. For TCRbeta analysis, collaborators shipped samples in one of three forms: frozen whole blood, isolated PBMCs, or DNA extracted from either of those sample types. The immunoSEQ Assay, a bias-controlled multiplex PCR, was used to amplify TCRbeta CDR3 regions from genomic DNA. The paper's processing steps were these. The number of nucleated cells in each sample was estimated from the amplification of reference gene primers within the assay. Sequence reads were collapsed and filtered to measure the absolute abundance of every unique TCRbeta CDR3 rearrangement. For each sample, productive Simpson clonality was calculated as the square root of Simpson's diversity index across productive rearrangements. As stored in TCRdb, this immuneACCESS dataset retains in-frame rearrangements with V and J assigned. A fraction of the clones does not appear; measured against another copy, unresolved V genes explain less than half of the discrepancy, and the remainder lacks a known reason. Clone size and V and J calls were adopted from that table, with D and trimming inferred from the DNA. The sample yields 65,000 to 90,000 clones; around 88% were counted once. Jointly, the top ten make up over 6% of the sample.

The V and J genes are TRBV27 and TRBJ2-1, with 9 junctional bases fitting TRBD2. This TCR was sampled from a man of 80 years or more with COVID-19, enrolled during active disease. The sample was peripheral blood. The nucleotide sequence is given as TGTGCCAGCAGTACCCGGGCTAGCGGGACCTACAATGAGCAGTTCTTC. Its amino acids are CASSTRASGTYNEQFF.